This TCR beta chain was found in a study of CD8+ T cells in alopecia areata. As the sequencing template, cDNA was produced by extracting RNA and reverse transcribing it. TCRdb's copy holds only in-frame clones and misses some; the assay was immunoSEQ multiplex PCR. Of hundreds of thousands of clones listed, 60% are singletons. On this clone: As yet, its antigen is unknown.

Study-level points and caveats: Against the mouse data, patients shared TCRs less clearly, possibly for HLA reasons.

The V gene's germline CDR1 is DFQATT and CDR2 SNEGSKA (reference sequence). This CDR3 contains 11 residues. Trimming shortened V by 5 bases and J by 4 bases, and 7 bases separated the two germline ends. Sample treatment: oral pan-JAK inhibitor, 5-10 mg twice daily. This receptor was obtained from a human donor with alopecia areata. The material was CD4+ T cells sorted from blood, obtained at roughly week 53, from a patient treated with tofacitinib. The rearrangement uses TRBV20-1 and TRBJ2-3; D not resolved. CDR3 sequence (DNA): TGCAGTGCTGGGCCAGCAGATACGCAGTATTTT. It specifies CSAGPADTQYF.